This TCR beta chain was found in a study of blood T cell repertoires in COVID-19. This clone was observed once. Individuals drawn from about 26 US areas were roughly 18 to 95 years old. Cohort placement rested on clinical history that participants reported themselves. As processed by the authors: Nucleated cell number was recorded as an estimate derived from reference gene primer amplification. Sequencing used immunoSEQ multiplex PCR; TCRdb keeps in-frame clones, though not all of them. V and J calls and clone size are given by that table; D and trimming were obtained from the DNA. Among 350,000 to 450,000 clones listed, approximately 90% were seen once. Germline V gives CDR1 SNHLY, CDR2 FYNNEI. V lost 6 bases and J lost 6; bases outside the gene matches: 7. The CDR3 is made up of 15 amino acids.

V usage is TRBV2 and J usage is TRBJ2-7; 14 bases are shared with TRBD2. The specimen was PBMCs or T cells enriched from blood (not recorded which). The receptor comes from a woman aged 40 to 50 who had been exposed to COVID-19. CDR3 sequence reads: CASRTTSGGAREQYF. CDR3 DNA sequence: TGTGCCAGCAGGACGACTAGCGGGGGGGCTCGCGAGCAGTACTTC.